This is a list of T cell receptor beta chains from one sample in a study of neurological immune-mediated disorders. MiXCR was run by TCRdb on the 5' RACE reads, yielding one entry per CDR3 protein. Here the sample spans about 66,000 distinct CDR3 sequences, roughly 10% being singletons. The specimen was PBMCs. These receptors all stem from a man between 25 and 39 years old in good health. Each CDR3 is given with its conserved first and last residue. A D gene is named only where the DNA matches it firmly. Size is stated for part of the rows, as once, few or many counts, or as a class when the clone is expanded.

D: TRBD2
V: TRBV3-1
size: many
J: TRBJ2-7
DNA: TGTGCCAGCAGCCAAGGGGAGGGCGCCTACGAGCAGTACTTC
CDR3: CASSQGEGAYEQYF

D: .
V: TRBV6-6
size: .
J: TRBJ2-7
DNA: TGTGCCAGCAGTTACGAGGCCAGTCTCTACGAGCAGTACTTC
CDR3: CASSYEASLYEQYF

D: TRBD2
V: TRBV24-1
size: many
J: TRBJ2-3
DNA: TGTGCCACCAGTGAGCCGGGACTAGGACGGGATACGCAGTATTTT
CDR3: CATSEPGLGRDTQYF

D: .
V: TRBV3-1
size: many
J: TRBJ2-1
DNA: TGTGCCAGCAGCCAAACACCGAACTCCTACAATGAGCAGTTCTTC
CDR3: CASSQTPNSYNEQFF

D: TRBD1
V: TRBV29-1
size: many
J: TRBJ1-5
DNA: TGCAGCGTTGGACAGGGGGCAAGAGGGAGCAATCAGCCCCAGCATTTT
CDR3: CSVGQGARGSNQPQHF

D: TRBD2
V: TRBV5-1
size: many
J: TRBJ2-3
DNA: TGCGCCAGCAGCCCCGGACTAGAGTCTGATACGCAGTATTTT
CDR3: CASSPGLESDTQYF

D: TRBD1
V: TRBV5-1
size: many
J: TRBJ1-4
DNA: TGCGCCAGCAGCTCAGCCTCTGGGACAGCGTTAAATGAAAAACTGTTTTTT
CDR3: CASSSASGTALNEKLFF

D: .
V: TRBV27
size: many
J: TRBJ2-7
DNA: TGTGCCAGCAAGTCTACCCCACACGGTACCTACGAGCAGTACTTC
CDR3: CASKSTPHGTYEQYF

D: TRBD1
V: TRBV11-2
size: many
J: TRBJ1-1
DNA: TGTGCCAGCAGCCCCCAGGGGGGAGGTAGCACTGAAGCTTTCTTT
CDR3: CASSPQGGGSTEAFF

D: .
V: TRBV28
size: many
J: TRBJ1-4
DNA: TGTGCCAGCCGTCGACAAAGCGCGGCAACTAATGAAAAACTGTTTTTT
CDR3: CASRRQSAATNEKLFF

D: .
V: TRBV28
size: many
J: TRBJ2-7
DNA: TGTGCCAGCAGTCGGACGTCCCAGGGAGAGCAGTACTTC
CDR3: CASSRTSQGEQYF

D: .
V: TRBV5-1
size: many
J: TRBJ2-5
DNA: TGCGCCAGCGGCGACGAGACCCAGTACTTC
CDR3: CASGDETQYF

D: .
V: TRBV7-9
size: many
J: TRBJ2-1
DNA: TGTGCCAGCAACAGTGCGGGGCCCAACTCCTACAATGAGCAGTTCTTC
CDR3: CASNSAGPNSYNEQFF

D: TRBD1
V: TRBV28
size: .
J: TRBJ1-1
DNA: TGTGCCAGCACTTCCCCCCCGGACAGGGTGGGTTTTGGCACTGAAGCTTTCTTT
CDR3: CASTSPPDRVGFGTEAFF